This T cell receptor beta chain was sequenced during a study of T cells after yellow fever vaccination. Overall study: Preparation of the low-cell-number fractions used SMART-Seq v4 Ultra Low Input.

This CDR3 has 15 residues. Unmatched junction bases numbered 10, after V lost 1 base and J lost 9 bases. The V gene's germline CDR1 is DFQATT and CDR2 SNEGSKA (reference sequence). Details on this clonotype: As yet, its antigen is unknown.

Study-level points and caveats: Weaker in magnitude, the secondary response showed a faster peak on day 5 versus 15.

5'RACE template switching produced TCR cDNA carrying a universal primer site and UMIs. TCRdb fed the 5' RACE reads into MiXCR, producing one record per CDR3 protein. The data hold around 320,000 distinct CDR3 sequences, with 3.5% to 5% observed a single time. The receptor was derived from a man between 18 and 29 years old who received the YFV17D yellow fever vaccine. This specimen was PBMCs, taken 15 days after the yellow fever booster vaccination. The rearrangement links TRBV20-1 to TRBJ2-1; 9 nucleotides agree with TRBD2. CDR3 sequence: CSARAGGGAVGEQFF. The CDR3 DNA follows: TGCAGTGCTAGAGCTGGCGGGGGGGCCGTCGGTGAGCAGTTCTTC.